Sequencing of this T cell receptor beta chain was carried out in a study of persistence of HIV-infected CD4 T cells. At the level of the study: A median of roughly 8 years of suppressive ART preceded sampling. Study-wide findings and caveats: Antigen-responding cells were enriched for degenerate expanded CDR3beta sequences. CMV- and Gag-responding cells had lower TCRbeta richness than CD3/CD28-responding cells.

The CDR3 consists of 15 residues. The ends were cut back, 6 bases at V and 1 base at J, with 12 bases in the middle. Germline-derived CDR1 and CDR2 are SNHLY and FYNNEI. Points on this clone: The antigen is not known.

This was the immunoSEQ version 4 assay in survey mode. Using immunoSEQ multiplex PCR, the repertoire was profiled, and TCRdb retains in-frame clones only, with some absent. This sample carries 35,000 to 55,000 clones, about 89% of them seen once, and the ten largest clones take approximately 1%. Nonspecific anti-CD3/anti-CD28 bead stimulation represents the broad CD4+ T cell repertoire. Sorting of responding CD4+ T cells relied on upregulated CD40 ligand together with CD69. The sequencing here drew on CD4+ T cells sorted from PBMCs after 18-hour stimulation, taken from a patient who received antiretroviral therapy. The J gene is TRBJ2-2, the V gene TRBV2; D may be TRBD1 (6 bases). The sequence was obtained from an adult man with HIV who was CMV-seropositive. The DNA for the CDR3 is TGTGCCAGCAGGAAAGACAGGTGGAACACCGGGGAGCTGTTTTTT. Residues: CASRKDRWNTGELFF.